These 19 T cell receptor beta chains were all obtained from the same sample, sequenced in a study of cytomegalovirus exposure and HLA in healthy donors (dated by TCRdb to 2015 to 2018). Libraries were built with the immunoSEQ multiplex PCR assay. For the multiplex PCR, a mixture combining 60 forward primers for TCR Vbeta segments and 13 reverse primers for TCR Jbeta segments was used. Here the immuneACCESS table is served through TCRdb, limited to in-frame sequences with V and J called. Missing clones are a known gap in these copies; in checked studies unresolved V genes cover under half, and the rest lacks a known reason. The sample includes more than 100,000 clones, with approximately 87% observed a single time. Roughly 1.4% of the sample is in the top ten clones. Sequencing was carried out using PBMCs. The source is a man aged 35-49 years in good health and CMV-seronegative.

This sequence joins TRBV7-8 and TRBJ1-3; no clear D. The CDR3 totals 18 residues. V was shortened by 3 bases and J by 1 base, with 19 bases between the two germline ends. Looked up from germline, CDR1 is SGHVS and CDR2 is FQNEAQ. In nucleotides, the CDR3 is TGTGCCAGCAGCTTCGAAAGGGCAAGGACTTTATCTGGAAACACCATATATTTT. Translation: CASSFERARTLSGNTIYF.

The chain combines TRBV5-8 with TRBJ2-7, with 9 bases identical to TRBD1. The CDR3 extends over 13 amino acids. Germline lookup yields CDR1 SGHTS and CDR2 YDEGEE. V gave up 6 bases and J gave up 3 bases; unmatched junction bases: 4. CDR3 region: CASTKTGGYEQYF. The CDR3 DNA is TGTGCCAGCACCAAGACAGGGGGCTACGAGCAGTACTTC.

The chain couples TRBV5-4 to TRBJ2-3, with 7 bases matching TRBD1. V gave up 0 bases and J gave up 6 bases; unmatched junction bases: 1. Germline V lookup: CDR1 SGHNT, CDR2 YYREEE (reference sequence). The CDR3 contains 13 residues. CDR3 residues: CASSLARGDTQYF. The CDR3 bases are TGTGCCAGCAGCTTGGCCAGGGGGGATACGCAGTATTTT. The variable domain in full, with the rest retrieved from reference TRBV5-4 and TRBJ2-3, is ETGVTQSPTHLIKTRGQQVTLRCSSQSGHNTVSWYQQALGQGPQFIFQYYREEENGRGNFPPRFSGLQFPNYSSELNVNALELDDSALYLCASSLARGDTQYFGPGTRLTVL.

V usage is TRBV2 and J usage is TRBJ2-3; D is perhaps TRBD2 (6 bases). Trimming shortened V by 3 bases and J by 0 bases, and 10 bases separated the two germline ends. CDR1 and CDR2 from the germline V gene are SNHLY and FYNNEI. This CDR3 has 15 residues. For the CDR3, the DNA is TGTGCCAGCAGTGATCGGGCGGGGAGCACAGATACGCAGTATTTT. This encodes CASSDRAGSTDTQYF.

CDR3 in DNA: TGTGCCAGCAGCTTCGGGGGGGGGACAGATACGCAGTATTTT. This sequence encodes CASSFGGGTDTQYF. The V call is TRBV7-8, the J call TRBJ2-3; 8 nucleotides line up with TRBD2. The V segment lost 3 bases and the J segment 3 bases; nucleotides outside the gene matches: 2. CDR1 and CDR2 (germline): SGHVS, FQNEAQ. The CDR3 loop spans 14 amino acids.

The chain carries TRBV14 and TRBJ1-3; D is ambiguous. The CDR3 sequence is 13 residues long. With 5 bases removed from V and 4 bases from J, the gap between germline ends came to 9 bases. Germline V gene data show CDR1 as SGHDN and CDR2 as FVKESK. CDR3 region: CASSGGYGNTIYF. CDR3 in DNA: TGTGCCAGCAGCGGAGGGTACGGAAACACCATATATTTT.

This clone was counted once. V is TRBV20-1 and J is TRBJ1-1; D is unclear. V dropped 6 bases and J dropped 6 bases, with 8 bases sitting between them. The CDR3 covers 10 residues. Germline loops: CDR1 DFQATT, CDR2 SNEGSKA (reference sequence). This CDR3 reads CSAVAAEAFF. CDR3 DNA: TGCAGTGCCGTGGCGGCTGAAGCTTTCTTT.

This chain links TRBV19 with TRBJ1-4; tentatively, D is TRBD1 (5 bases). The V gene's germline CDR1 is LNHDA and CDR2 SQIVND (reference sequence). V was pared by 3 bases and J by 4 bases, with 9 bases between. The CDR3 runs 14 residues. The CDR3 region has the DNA TGTGCCAGTAGTATTCAGGGTGTTAATGAAAAACTGTTTTTT. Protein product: CASSIQGVNEKLFF.

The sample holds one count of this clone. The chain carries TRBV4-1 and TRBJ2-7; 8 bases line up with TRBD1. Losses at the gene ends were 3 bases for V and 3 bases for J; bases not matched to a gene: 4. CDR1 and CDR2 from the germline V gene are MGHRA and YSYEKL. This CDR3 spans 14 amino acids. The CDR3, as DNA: TGCGCCAGCAGCCAGCGGACAGGGAACTACGAGCAGTACTTC. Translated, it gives CASSQRTGNYEQYF.

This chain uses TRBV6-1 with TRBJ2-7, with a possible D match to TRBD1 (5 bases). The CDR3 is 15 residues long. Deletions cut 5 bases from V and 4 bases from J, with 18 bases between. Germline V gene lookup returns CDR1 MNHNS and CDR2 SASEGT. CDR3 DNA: TGTGCCAGCAGTTCCCAGACAGTCCCCAAGTACGAGCAGTACTTC. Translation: CASSSQTVPKYEQYF.

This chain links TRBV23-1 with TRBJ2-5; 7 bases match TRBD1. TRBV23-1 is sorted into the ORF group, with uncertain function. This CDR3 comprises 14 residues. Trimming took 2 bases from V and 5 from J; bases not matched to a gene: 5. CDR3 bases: TGCGCCAGCAGTCAAATCAGGGGGTGGGAGACCCAGTACTTC. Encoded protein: CASSQIRGWETQYF.

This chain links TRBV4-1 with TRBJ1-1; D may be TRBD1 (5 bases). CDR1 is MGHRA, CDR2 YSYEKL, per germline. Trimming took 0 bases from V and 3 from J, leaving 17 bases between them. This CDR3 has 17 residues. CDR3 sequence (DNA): TGCGCCAGCAGCCAAGAGGGGGGGGAGTCGGCCTACACTGAAGCTTTCTTT. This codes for CASSQEGGESAYTEAFF.

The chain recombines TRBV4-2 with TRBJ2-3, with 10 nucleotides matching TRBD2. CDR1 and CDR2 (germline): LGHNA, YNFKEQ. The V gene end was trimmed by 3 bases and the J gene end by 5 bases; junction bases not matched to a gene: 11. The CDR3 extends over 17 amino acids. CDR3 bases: TGTGCCAGCAGCCAGGCGATGCTAGCGGGAGTCATAGATACGCAGTATTTT. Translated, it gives CASSQAMLAGVIDTQYF.

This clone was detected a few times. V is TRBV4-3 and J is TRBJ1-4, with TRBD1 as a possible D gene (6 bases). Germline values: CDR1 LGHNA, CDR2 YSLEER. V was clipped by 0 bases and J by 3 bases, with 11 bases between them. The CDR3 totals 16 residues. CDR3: CASSQDQPGANEKLFF. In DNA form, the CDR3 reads TGCGCCAGCAGCCAAGATCAGCCAGGGGCTAATGAAAAACTGTTTTTT.

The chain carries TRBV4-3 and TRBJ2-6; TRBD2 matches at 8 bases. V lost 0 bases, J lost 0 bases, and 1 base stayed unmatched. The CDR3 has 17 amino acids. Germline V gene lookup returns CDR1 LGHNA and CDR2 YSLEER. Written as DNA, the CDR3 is TGCGCCAGCAGCCAAGAAGGGACTAGCTCTGGGGCCAACGTCCTGACTTTC. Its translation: CASSQEGTSSGANVLTF.

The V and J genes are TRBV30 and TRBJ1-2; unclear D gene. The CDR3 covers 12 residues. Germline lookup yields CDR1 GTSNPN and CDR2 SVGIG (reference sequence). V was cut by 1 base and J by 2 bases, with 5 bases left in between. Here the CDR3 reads CAWSAPNYGYTF. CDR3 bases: TGTGCCTGGAGTGCCCCAAACTATGGCTACACCTTC.

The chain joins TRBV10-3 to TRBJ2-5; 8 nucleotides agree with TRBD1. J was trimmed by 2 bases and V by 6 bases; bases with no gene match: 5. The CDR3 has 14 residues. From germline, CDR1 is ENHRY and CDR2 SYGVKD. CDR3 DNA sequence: TGTGCCATCAGGACCGACAGGGGACAAGAGACCCAGTACTTC. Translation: CAIRTDRGQETQYF.

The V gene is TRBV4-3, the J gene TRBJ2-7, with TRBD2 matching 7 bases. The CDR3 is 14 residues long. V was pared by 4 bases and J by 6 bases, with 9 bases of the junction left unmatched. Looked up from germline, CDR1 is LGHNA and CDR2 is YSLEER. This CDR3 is CASSLSGWGGEQYF. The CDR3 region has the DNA TGCGCCAGCAGCCTCTCAGGGTGGGGGGGCGAGCAGTACTTC.

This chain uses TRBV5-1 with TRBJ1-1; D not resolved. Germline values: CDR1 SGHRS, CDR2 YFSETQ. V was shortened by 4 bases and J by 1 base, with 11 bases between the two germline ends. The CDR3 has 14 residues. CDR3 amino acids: CASSPDIQNTEAFF. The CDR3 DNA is TGCGCCAGCAGCCCAGACATTCAGAACACTGAAGCTTTCTTT. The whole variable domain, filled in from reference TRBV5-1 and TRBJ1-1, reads KAGVTQTPRYLIKTRGQQVTLSCSPISGHRSVSWYQQTPGQGLQFLFEYFSETQRNKGNFPGRFSGRQFSNSRSEMNVSTLELGDSALYLCASSPDIQNTEAFFGQGTRLTVV.